This TCR beta chain is from a study of shared clonotypes between healthy human individuals. Overall study findings and caveats: Larger richness was generally estimated for naive than memory subsets. The genetic and exposure-history diversity represented was limited by few donors.

Points on this clone: What it binds is unknown.

Germline lookup yields CDR1 MNHNS and CDR2 SASEGT. V lost 2 bases and J lost 2, with 16 bases in between. The CDR3 runs to 16 residues. The naive CD8 population came from CD45RO-negative cells selected for CCR7, without terminally differentiated effector memory CD45RA+ cells. Donors had no recently reported acute infections or vaccinations and were HIV-negative. Method: immunoSEQ multiplex PCR; TCRdb's copy keeps in-frame clones and lacks some. The profile covers hundreds of thousands of clones, with 92% appearing a single time and less than 25% taken by the ten largest. This chain connects TRBV6-1 to TRBJ2-7; D is uncertain. The sample taken for sequencing was naive CD8+ T cells sorted from blood. The sequence came from a man younger than 40 in good health. CDR3 coding DNA: TGTGCCAGCAGTGAATTTAGACTGGAGATTCCCTACGAGCAGTACTTC. This translates into CASSEFRLEIPYEQYF.